The clone carrying this T cell receptor beta chain came up a few times. Its antigen is undetermined. Via MiXCR, TCRdb re-called the reads, giving one row per CDR3 protein. Here the sample spans roughly 340,000 distinct CDR3 sequences, roughly 29% being singletons. These data are taken from a study of T cell repertoires in cytomegalovirus infection. Study details: It can be stated that public TCR beta signatures indicated CMV infection as well as a matching HLA type. Study-level findings and limits: HLA-C-restricted CMV clonotypes gave the most frequent clonotype in two of eight donors.

Germline CDR1 reads MNHNY; CDR2 reads SVGAGI (reference sequence). With 4 bases removed from V and 2 bases from J, the gap between germline ends came to 9 bases. CDR3 size: 14 residues. The rearrangement joins TRBV6-6 to TRBJ2-4; tentatively, D is TRBD1 (5 bases). The sequence was obtained from a human donor in good health (CMV status not recorded). Some clones in this sample may be carry-over from other donors' samples. This material consisted of cultured PBMCs, taken from culture after CMV antigen stimulation. The CDR3 nucleotides read TGTGCCAGCAGTTCCGACAGACCCAAAAACATTCAGTACTTC. Translating it yields CASSSDRPKNIQYF.